This TCR beta chain was observed in a study of cytomegalovirus exposure and HLA in healthy donors. Trimming removed 2 bases from V and 0 bases from J, with 5 bases in between. Germline V gene lookup returns CDR1 SEHNR and CDR2 FQNEAQ (reference sequence). The CDR3 spans 14 residues. Use of 60 Vbeta and 13 Jbeta primers characterized the PCR. Profiled with immunoSEQ multiplex PCR; TCRdb holds only in-frame clones, not every one. The sample records 150,000 to 200,000 clones, about 80% being singletons. The rearrangement joins TRBV7-9 to TRBJ1-5; no reliable D call. Sequencing was carried out using PBMCs. This TCR derives from a woman between 45 and 60 years old in good health and CMV-seronegative. In DNA form, the CDR3 reads TGTGCCAGCAGCTTACTCGGTAGCAATCAGCCCCAGCATTTT. Translated: CASSLLGSNQPQHF.